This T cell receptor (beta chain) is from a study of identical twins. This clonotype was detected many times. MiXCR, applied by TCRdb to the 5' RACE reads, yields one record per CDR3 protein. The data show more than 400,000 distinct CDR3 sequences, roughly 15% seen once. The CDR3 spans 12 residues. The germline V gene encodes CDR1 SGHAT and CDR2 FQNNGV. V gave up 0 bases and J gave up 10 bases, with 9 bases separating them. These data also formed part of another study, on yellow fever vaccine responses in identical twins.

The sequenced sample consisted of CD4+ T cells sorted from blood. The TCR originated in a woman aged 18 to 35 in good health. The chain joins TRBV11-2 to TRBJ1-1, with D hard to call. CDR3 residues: CASSLDRGGAFF. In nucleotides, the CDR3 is TGTGCCAGCAGCTTAGATCGAGGAGGAGCTTTCTTT.